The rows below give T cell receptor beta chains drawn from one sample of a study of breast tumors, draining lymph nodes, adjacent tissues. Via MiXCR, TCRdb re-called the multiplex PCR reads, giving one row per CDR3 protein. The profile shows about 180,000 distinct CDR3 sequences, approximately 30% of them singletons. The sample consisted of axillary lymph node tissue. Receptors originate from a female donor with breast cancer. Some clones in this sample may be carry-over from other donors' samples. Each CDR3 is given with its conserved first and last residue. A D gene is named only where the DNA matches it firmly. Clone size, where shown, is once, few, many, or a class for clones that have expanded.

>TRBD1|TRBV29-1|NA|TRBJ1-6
TGCAGCTTCTATACCGGGACAGTATTTAATTCACCCCTCCACTTT
CSFYTGTVFNSPLHF
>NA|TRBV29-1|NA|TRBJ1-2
TGCAGCGTTGCCAGGGACTATGGCTACACCTTC
CSVARDYGYTF
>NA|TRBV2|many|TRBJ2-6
TGTGCCAGCACTCTCCGGGACAATTACTCTGGGGCCAACGTCCTGACTTTC
CASTLRDNYSGANVLTF
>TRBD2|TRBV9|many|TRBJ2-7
TGTGCCAGCAGCGTAGGAGGGACTAGCGGCGGTGGCGAGCAGTACTTC
CASSVGGTSGGGEQYF
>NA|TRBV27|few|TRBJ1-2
TGTGCCAGCAGTACCCGGACAGATTACCGGAGCTATGGCTACACCTTC
CASSTRTDYRSYGYTF
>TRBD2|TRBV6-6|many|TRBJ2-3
TGTGCCAGCGGAAAAGGACTAGCGGGACCAGATTCGCAGTATTTT
CASGKGLAGPDSQYF
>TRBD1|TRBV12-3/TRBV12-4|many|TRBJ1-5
TGTGCCAGCAGGAGGGGACAGCATAGCAATCAGCCCCAGCATTTT
CASRRGQHSNQPQHF
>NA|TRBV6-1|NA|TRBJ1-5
TGTGCCAGCAGTGGAGGGGTCCCCAATCAGCCCCAGCATTTT
CASSGGVPNQPQHF
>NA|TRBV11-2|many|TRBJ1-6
TGTGCCAGCAGCTTCCCTGTGGGGGATTCACCCCTCCACTTT
CASSFPVGDSPLHF
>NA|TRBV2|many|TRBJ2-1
TGTGCCAGCAGCCCAACCGATCATGAGCAGTTCTTC
CASSPTDHEQFF
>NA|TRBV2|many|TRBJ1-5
TGTGCCAGCAGCCCCGGGCCCAATCAGCCCCAGCATTTT
CASSPGPNQPQHF
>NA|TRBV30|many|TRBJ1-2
TGTGCCTGGAGTGAGGGGGTCGCCTATGGCTACACCTTC
CAWSEGVAYGYTF
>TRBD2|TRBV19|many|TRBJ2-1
TGTGCCAGCGGGGGGGGAATCGAGCAGTTCTTC
CASGGGIEQFF
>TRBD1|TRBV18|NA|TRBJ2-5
TGCGCCAGCGCCCCGGAGCAGGGGGCATGGGGGACCCAGTACTTC
CASAPEQGAWGTQYF
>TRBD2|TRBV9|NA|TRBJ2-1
TGTGCCAGCAGCGTAGAGCGGGGGGGACACAATGAGCAGTTCTTC
CASSVERGGHNEQFF
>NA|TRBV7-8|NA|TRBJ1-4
TGTGCCAGCAGCTTAGGGGGTGTTCGTGAAAAACTGTTTTTT
CASSLGGVREKLFF
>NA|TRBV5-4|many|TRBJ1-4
TGTGCCAGCAGCTTGGAAGGGGGTGGGGAAAAACTGTTTTTT
CASSLEGGGEKLFF
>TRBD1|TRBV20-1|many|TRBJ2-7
TGCAGTGCTACAAACCCGGGACAGTCGGACGAGCAGTACTTC
CSATNPGQSDEQYF
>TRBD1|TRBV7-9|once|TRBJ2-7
TGTGCCAGCTCCCCTTCCGGGACAGGGGGCTACGAGCAGCACTTC
CASSPSGTGGYEQHF
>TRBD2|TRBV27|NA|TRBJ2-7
TGTGCCAGCAGTTCAAATCTCGCCCTAGCGGGGGGGCTCGACGAGCAGTACTTC
CASSSNLALAGGLDEQYF
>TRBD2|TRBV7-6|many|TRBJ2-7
TGTGCCAGCAGCTCACTAGCGGGGCCTTACGAGCAGTACTTC
CASSSLAGPYEQYF
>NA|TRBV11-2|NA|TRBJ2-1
TGTGCCAGCAGCTTAGGGGGGGGGGCGCAGTTCTTC
CASSLGGGAQFF
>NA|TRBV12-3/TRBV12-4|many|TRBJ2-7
TGTGCCAGCAGCTCCGCGACATCTTACGAGCAGTACTTC
CASSSATSYEQYF
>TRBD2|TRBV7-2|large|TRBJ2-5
TGTGCCAGCAGTAAAACCCCCAGCGGGAGGGCCGGGGAGACCCAGTACTTC
CASSKTPSGRAGETQYF
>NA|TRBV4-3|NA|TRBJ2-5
TGCGCCAGCAGCCTCGGTGGGCGGTCTCTACAAGGGACCCTGTACTTC
CASSLGGRSLQGTLYF
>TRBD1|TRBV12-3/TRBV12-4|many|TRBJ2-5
TGTGCCAGCAGCCCGGACAGGGGGCATGGGGAGACCCAGTACTTC
CASSPDRGHGETQYF
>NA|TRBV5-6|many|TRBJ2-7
TGTGCCAGCAGCCGGGGGGCGTCCGAGCAGTACTTC
CASSRGASEQYF
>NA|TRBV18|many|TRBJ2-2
TGTGCCAGCTCACCTGGATTTAGCGCCAACACCGGGGAGCTGTTTTTT
CASSPGFSANTGELFF
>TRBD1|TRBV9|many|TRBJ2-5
TGTGCCAGCAGCGAGACCGCCCCAGGGGGCTGGGGAGAGACCCAGTACTTC
CASSETAPGGWGETQYF
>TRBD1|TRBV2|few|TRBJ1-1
TGTGCCAGCAGGGGGGACAGGGGAGTCACTGAAGCTTTCTTT
CASRGDRGVTEAFF
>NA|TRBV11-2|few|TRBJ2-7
TGTGCCAGCAGCTTAGGCCACTCCTCCGAGCAGTACTTC
CASSLGHSSEQYF
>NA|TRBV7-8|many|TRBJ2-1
TGTGCCAGCAGCTTAGTGGAGGGGAGTCCGGGCAATGAGCAGTTCTTC
CASSLVEGSPGNEQFF
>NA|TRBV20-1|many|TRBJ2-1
TGCAGTGCTAGCCAACGTGGGGATGAGCAGTTCTTC
CSASQRGDEQFF
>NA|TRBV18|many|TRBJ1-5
TGTGCCAGCTCACCGACAGAGTTCGGCAATCAGCCCCAGCATTTT
CASSPTEFGNQPQHF
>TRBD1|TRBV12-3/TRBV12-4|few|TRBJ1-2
TGTGCCAGCAGTTTAGACAGGGGGAACTATGGCTACACCTTC
CASSLDRGNYGYTF
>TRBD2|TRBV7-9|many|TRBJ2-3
TGTGCCAGCAGCTTAGAAGAGCGCGGGAGTCTGCTTCGAGATACGCAGTATTTT
CASSLEERGSLLRDTQYF
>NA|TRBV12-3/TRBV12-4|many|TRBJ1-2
TGTGCCAGCAGGGATACCGACTATGGCTACACCTTC
CASRDTDYGYTF
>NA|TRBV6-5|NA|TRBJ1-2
TGTGCCAGCAGCAAACTGACAGGATCTAACTATGGCTACACCTTC
CASSKLTGSNYGYTF
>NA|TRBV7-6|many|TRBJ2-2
TGTGCCAGCAGCTTAGGGAATAGCGAGAACACCGGGGAGCTGTTTTTT
CASSLGNSENTGELFF
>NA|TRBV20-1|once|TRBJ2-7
TGCAGTGCTAGAGGCTCCTACGAGCAGTCCTTC
CSARGSYEQSF
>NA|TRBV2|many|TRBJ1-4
TGTGCCAGCATCGGGGCAGGGTATGAAAAACTGTTTTTT
CASIGAGYEKLFF
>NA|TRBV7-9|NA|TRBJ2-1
TGTGCCAGCAGCCCAAGAGGGGCGCGTGAGCAGTTCTTC
CASSPRGAREQFF
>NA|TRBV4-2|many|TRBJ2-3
TGTGCCAGCAGCCAACGCCCCAGCTCCAGCGGAGGAGTGGGCACAGATACGCAGTATTTT
CASSQRPSSSGGVGTDTQYF
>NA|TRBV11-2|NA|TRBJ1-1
TGTGCCAGCGCAACCGGTTTTTGGGCTTTCTTT
CASATGFWAFF
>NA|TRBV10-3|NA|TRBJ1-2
TGTGCCATCACCTCTTCTCCGGACAGCGTGGCCTATGGCTACACCTTC
CAITSSPDSVAYGYTF
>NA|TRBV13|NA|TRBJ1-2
TGTGCCAGCAGCCCACCGCACCAAGACTACACCTTC
CASSPPHQDYTF
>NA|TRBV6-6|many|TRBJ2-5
TGTGCCAGCAGTCCCCTAGCAAGTGAGACCCAGTACTTC
CASSPLASETQYF
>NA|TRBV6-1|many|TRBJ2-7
TGTGCCAGCATTTACTCCCCGGCGGACCCCTACGAGCAGTACTTC
CASIYSPADPYEQYF
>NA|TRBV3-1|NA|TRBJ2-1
TGTGCCAGCAGCCTCCTCATAGGACATTTCGGTGAGCAGTTCTTC
CASSLLIGHFGEQFF
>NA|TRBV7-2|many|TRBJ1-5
TGTGCCAGCAGCTTAGAAAGGTTAGCTCAGCCCCAGCATTTT
CASSLERLAQPQHF
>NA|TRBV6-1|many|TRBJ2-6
TGTGCCAGCAGTCTCCCCGCCTCCTCTGGGGCCAACGTCCTGACTTTC
CASSLPASSGANVLTF
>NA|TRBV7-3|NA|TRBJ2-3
TGTGCTAGCAGCCCCCGGGACGGGCTTGAGCAGTATTTT
CASSPRDGLEQYF
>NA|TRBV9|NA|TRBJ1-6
TGTGCCAGCAGCGTAGAAGGGGGAAGGTCCCACTTT
CASSVEGGRSHF
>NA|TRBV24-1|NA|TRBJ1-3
TGTGCCGCCAGTCCCGGGGCATACTCTGGAAACACCATATATTTT
CAASPGAYSGNTIYF